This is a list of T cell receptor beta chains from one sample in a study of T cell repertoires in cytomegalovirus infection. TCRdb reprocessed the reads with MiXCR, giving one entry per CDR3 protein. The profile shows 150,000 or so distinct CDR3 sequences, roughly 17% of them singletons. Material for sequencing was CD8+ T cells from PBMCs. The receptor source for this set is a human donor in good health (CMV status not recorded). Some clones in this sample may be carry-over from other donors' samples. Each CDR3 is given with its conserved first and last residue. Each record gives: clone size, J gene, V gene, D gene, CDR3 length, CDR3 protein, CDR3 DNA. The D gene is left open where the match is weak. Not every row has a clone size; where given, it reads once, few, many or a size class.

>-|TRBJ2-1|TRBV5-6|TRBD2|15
CASSSRTSGGLYWFF
TGTGCCAGCAGCTCCAGGACTAGCGGGGGCCTCTACTGGTTCTTC
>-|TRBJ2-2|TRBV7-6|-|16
CASSLDAGRNTGELFF
TGTGCCAGCAGCTTAGACGCGGGACGCAACACCGGGGAGCTGTTTTTT
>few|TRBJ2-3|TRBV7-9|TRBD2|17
CASSLAGTSGATDTQYF
TGTGCCAGCAGCTTAGCGGGGACTAGCGGGGCCACAGATACGCAGTATTTT
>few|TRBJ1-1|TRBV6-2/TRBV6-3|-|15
CASSSTTGARTEAFF
TGTGCCAGCAGTTCTACCACCGGGGCCCGGACTGAAGCTTTCTTT
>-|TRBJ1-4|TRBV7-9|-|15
CASSDRGQGPEKLFF
TGTGCCAGCAGCGACCGAGGCCAGGGCCCTGAAAAACTGTTTTTT
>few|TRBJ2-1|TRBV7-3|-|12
CASSSSDREQFF
TGTGCCAGCAGCTCCTCCGACCGGGAGCAGTTCTTC
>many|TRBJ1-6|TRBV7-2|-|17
CASSLGDRVVYNSPLHF
TGTGCCAGCAGCTTAGGGGACCGAGTCGTGTATAATTCACCCCTCCACTTT
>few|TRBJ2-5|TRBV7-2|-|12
CASSYAQETQYF
TGTGCCAGCAGCTATGCTCAAGAGACCCAGTACTTC
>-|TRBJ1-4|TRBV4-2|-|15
CASSQDDLSGEKLFF
TGTGCCAGCAGCCAAGATGACCTGAGCGGTGAAAAACTGTTTTTT
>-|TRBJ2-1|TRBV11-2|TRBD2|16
CASSFIAGGPSGEQFF
TGTGCCAGCAGCTTTATAGCGGGAGGGCCCTCGGGAGAGCAGTTCTTC
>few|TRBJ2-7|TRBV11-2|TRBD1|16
CASSLGGTGASYEQYF
TGTGCCAGCAGCTTAGGAGGGACAGGGGCCTCCTACGAGCAGTACTTC
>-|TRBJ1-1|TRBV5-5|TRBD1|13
CASSTETGFEAFF
TGTGCCAGCAGCACAGAGACAGGGTTTGAAGCTTTCTTT
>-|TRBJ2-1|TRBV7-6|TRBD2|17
CASSSRFSGGPGGEQFF
TGTGCCAGCAGCTCTCGGTTTAGCGGGGGCCCGGGGGGTGAGCAGTTCTTC
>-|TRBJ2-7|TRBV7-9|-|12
CASSLGDSEQYF
TGTGCCAGCAGCTTGGGGGATTCCGAGCAGTACTTC
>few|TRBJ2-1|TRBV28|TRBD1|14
CASRGQNRLNEQFF
TGTGCCAGCAGGGGACAGAACCGCTTAAATGAGCAGTTCTTC
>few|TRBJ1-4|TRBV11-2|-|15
CASSWETGLREKLFF
TGTGCCAGCAGCTGGGAAACAGGGTTAAGGGAAAAACTGTTTTTT
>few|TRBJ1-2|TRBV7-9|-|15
CASSLGGDTLYGYTF
TGTGCCAGCAGCTTAGGAGGGGACACCCTCTATGGCTACACCTTC
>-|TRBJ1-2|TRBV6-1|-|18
CASSTTDRAKYRYYGYTF
TGTGCCAGCAGTACAACCGACAGAGCCAAATACCGGTACTATGGCTACACCTTC
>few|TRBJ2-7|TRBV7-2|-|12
CASSLGGVEQYF
TGTGCCAGCAGCTTAGGGGGTGTTGAGCAGTACTTC
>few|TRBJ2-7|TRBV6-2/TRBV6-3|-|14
CASSYSQSSYEQYF
TGTGCCAGCAGTTACTCACAGAGCTCCTACGAGCAGTACTTC
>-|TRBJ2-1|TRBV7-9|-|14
CASSSTGLGNEQFF
TGTGCCAGCAGCTCAACGGGACTCGGCAATGAGCAGTTCTTC
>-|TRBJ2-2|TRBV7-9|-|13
CASSPGSGGELFF
TGTGCCAGCAGCCCCGGTTCGGGCGGGGAGCTGTTTTTT
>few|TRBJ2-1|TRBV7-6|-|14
CASSLGPALNEQFF
TGTGCCAGCAGCTTGGGGCCGGCGCTAAATGAGCAGTTCTTC
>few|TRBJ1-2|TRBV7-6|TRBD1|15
CASSLVEGAVDGYTF
TGTGCCAGCAGCTTAGTCGAGGGGGCAGTGGATGGCTACACCTTC
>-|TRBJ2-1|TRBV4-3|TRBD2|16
CASSQESGRGPNEQFF
TGCGCCAGCAGCCAAGAAAGCGGGAGGGGCCCTAATGAGCAGTTCTTC
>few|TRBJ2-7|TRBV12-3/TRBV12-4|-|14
CASSALVRPYEQYF
TGTGCCAGCAGTGCCTTAGTCCGTCCCTACGAGCAGTACTTC
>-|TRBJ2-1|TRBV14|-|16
CASSLLTRRPHNEQFF
TGTGCCAGCAGCCTCCTCACCAGACGGCCCCACAATGAGCAGTTCTTC
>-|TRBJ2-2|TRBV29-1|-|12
CSVEREPGELFF
TGCAGCGTTGAGAGGGAGCCCGGGGAGCTGTTTTTT
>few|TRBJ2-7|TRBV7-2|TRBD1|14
CASSSTGGGSEQYF
TGTGCCAGCAGCTCTACAGGGGGAGGTTCCGAGCAGTACTTC
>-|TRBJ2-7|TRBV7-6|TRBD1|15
CASSSETGASYEQYF
TGTGCCAGCAGTTCGGAAACAGGGGCCTCCTACGAGCAGTACTTC
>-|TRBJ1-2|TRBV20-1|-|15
CSARMSWGTYRGYTF
TGCAGTGCTAGAATGTCGTGGGGGACCTATCGGGGCTACACCTTC
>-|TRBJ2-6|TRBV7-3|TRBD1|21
CASSQLPRDRLPRSGANVLTF
TGTGCCAGCAGCCAACTACCTCGGGACAGACTCCCGAGGTCTGGGGCCAACGTCCTGACTTTC
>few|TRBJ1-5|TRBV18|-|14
CASSPMTADQPQHF
TGTGCCAGCTCACCAATGACGGCTGATCAGCCCCAGCATTTT
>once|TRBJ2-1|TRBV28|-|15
CASILQGSSYNEQFF
TGTGCCAGCATCCTCCAGGGAAGCTCCTACAATGAGCAGTTCTTC
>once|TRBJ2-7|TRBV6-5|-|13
CASSYSGESEQYF
TGTGCCAGCAGTTACTCGGGAGAATCCGAGCAGTACTTC
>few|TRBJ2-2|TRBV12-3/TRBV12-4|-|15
CASSLSWGSTGELFF
TGTGCCAGCAGTTTGTCCTGGGGGAGCACCGGGGAGCTGTTTTTT
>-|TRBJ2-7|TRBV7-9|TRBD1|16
CASSRSGGQGSYEQYF
TGTGCCAGCAGTCGCTCCGGAGGACAGGGCTCCTACGAGCAGTACTTC
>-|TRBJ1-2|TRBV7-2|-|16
CASSPQPGQNPSGYTF
TGTGCCAGCAGCCCCCAACCGGGACAAAATCCCTCTGGCTACACCTTC
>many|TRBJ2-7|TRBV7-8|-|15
CASSSGWGESYEQYF
TGTGCCAGCAGCTCTGGGTGGGGGGAATCCTACGAGCAGTACTTC
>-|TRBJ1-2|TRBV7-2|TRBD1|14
CASSLGRDRQGYTF
TGTGCCAGCAGCTTAGGGAGGGACAGGCAAGGCTACACCTTC
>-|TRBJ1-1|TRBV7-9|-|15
CASSSRTDLNTEAFF
TGTGCCAGCAGCTCTCGGACGGATTTGAACACTGAAGCTTTCTTT
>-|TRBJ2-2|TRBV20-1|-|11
CSAPIGGELFF
TGCAGTGCCCCTATTGGCGGGGAGCTGTTTTTT
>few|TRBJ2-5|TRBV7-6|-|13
CASSHDHQETQYF
TGTGCCAGCAGCCACGACCACCAAGAGACCCAGTACTTC
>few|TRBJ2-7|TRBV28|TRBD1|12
CASITGAGEQYF
TGTGCCAGCATCACAGGGGCGGGCGAGCAGTACTTC
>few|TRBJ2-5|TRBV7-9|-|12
CASSFLTETQYF
TGTGCCAGCAGCTTCCTTACGGAGACCCAGTACTTC
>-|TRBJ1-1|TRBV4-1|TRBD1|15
CASSPKGASHTEAFF
TGCGCCAGCAGTCCCAAGGGGGCTTCGCACACTGAAGCTTTCTTT
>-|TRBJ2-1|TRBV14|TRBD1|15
CASSHFGQAGNEQFF
TGTGCCAGCAGCCACTTCGGACAGGCCGGGAATGAGCAGTTCTTC
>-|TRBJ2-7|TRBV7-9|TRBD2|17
CASSSVQQREGRWEQYF
TGTGCCAGCAGCTCCGTCCAACAAAGGGAGGGCAGGTGGGAGCAGTACTTC
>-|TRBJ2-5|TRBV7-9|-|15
CASSSGGTGEETQYF
TGTGCCAGCAGCTCCGGCGGGACTGGGGAGGAGACCCAGTACTTC
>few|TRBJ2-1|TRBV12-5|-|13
CASGLTGYNEQFF
TGTGCTAGTGGTCTGACAGGCTACAATGAGCAGTTCTTC